This T cell receptor beta chain appears in the sequencing data of a study of graft-versus-host responses after intestinal transplantation. After removal of 5 bases from V and 2 bases from J, the junction contained 3 bases not matched to a gene. Germline V gene lookup returns CDR1 SEHNR and CDR2 FQNEAQ (reference sequence). The CDR3 is 15 residues long. Concerning this clone itself: Its target is not known.

Generated by immunoSEQ multiplex PCR, the TCRdb table keeps only in-frame clones and is missing some. This sample has about 59,000 clones, with 90% to 95% found just once. The receptor's source is a human donor who was the organ donor for an intestinal transplant. Sequences were derived from unstimulated CD4+ T cells sorted from spleen or lymph node cells, sampled before transplant. The rearrangement links TRBV7-9 to TRBJ2-3; 11 positions agree with TRBD2. In DNA, the CDR3 is TGTGCCAGCAGCCGACTAGCGGGACCCACAGATACGCAGTATTTT. It codes for CASSRLAGPTDTQYF. The complete variable domain, with remaining parts taken from reference TRBV7-9 and TRBJ2-3, reads DTGVSQNPRHKITKRGQNVTFRCDPISEHNRLYWYRQTLGQGPEFLTYFQNEAQLEKSRLLSDRFSAERPKGSFSTLEIQRTEQGDSAMYLCASSRLAGPTDTQYFGPGTRLTVL.